The rows below give T cell receptor beta chains drawn from one sample of a study of control samples from healthy donors and cancer patients. TCRdb's table, derived via immunoSEQ multiplex PCR, lists solely in-frame clones and lacks some. The data show fewer than 200,000 clones, 90% seen once. The source material was blood. All receptors come from a woman in her fifties or sixties in good health. Both conserved end residues are part of each CDR3. D genes are given only for firm matches. The size entry is marked missing in some rows and otherwise reads once, few, many or a size class.

d_call: TRBD1; j_call: TRBJ1-1; clone_size: NA; v_call: TRBV5-1; cdr3_aa: CASSLEQGGRTEAFF; cdr3_nt: TGCGCCAGCAGCTTGGAACAGGGGGGGAGGACTGAAGCTTTCTTT
d_call: NA; j_call: TRBJ2-3; clone_size: NA; v_call: TRBV6-5; cdr3_aa: CASSYSTRGDTQYF; cdr3_nt: TGTGCCAGCAGTTACTCCACCCGGGGAGATACGCAGTATTTT
d_call: TRBD2; j_call: TRBJ2-1; clone_size: NA; v_call: TRBV7-8; cdr3_aa: CASSLRLAGGQNEQFF; cdr3_nt: TGTGCCAGCAGCTTACGGCTGGCGGGGGGTCAGAATGAGCAGTTCTTC
d_call: NA; j_call: TRBJ2-7; clone_size: NA; v_call: TRBV15; cdr3_aa: CATSRGPIISEQYF; cdr3_nt: TGTGCCACCAGCAGAGGTCCGATTATCTCCGAGCAGTACTTC
d_call: TRBD1; j_call: TRBJ1-1; clone_size: NA; v_call: TRBV7-2; cdr3_aa: CASSSGTGLTEAFF; cdr3_nt: TGTGCCAGCAGCTCTGGGACAGGGCTAACTGAAGCTTTCTTT
d_call: NA; j_call: TRBJ1-2; clone_size: medium-sized; v_call: TRBV3-1/TRBV3-2; cdr3_aa: CASSDTGNYGYTF; cdr3_nt: TGTGCCAGCAGCGACACAGGGAACTATGGCTACACCTTC
d_call: TRBD2; j_call: TRBJ2-7; clone_size: few; v_call: TRBV6-5; cdr3_aa: CASSYSASGKYEQYF; cdr3_nt: TGTGCCAGCAGTTACTCGGCTAGCGGGAAATACGAGCAGTACTTC
d_call: NA; j_call: TRBJ1-5; clone_size: once; v_call: TRBV19; cdr3_aa: CASSISLNQPQHF; cdr3_nt: TGTGCCAGTAGCATCTCACTTAATCAGCCCCAGCATTTT
d_call: TRBD1; j_call: TRBJ1-2; clone_size: NA; v_call: TRBV28; cdr3_aa: CASGDYRGYGYTF; cdr3_nt: TGTGCCAGCGGAGACTACAGGGGGTATGGCTACACCTTC
d_call: TRBD1; j_call: TRBJ1-2; clone_size: NA; v_call: TRBV24-1; cdr3_aa: CATAGQGVFGYTF; cdr3_nt: TGTGCCACCGCCGGACAGGGGGTATTTGGCTACACCTTC
d_call: NA; j_call: TRBJ1-5; clone_size: NA; v_call: TRBV25-1; cdr3_aa: CASSEGGVNQPQHF; cdr3_nt: TGTGCCAGCAGTGAGGGAGGGGTCAATCAGCCCCAGCATTTT
d_call: NA; j_call: TRBJ1-1; clone_size: once; v_call: TRBV15; cdr3_aa: CATSRGPGENTEAFF; cdr3_nt: TGTGCCACCAGCAGAGGGCCGGGGGAGAACACTGAAGCTTTCTTT
d_call: NA; j_call: TRBJ1-1; clone_size: NA; v_call: TRBV4-3; cdr3_aa: CASSQGGSTEAFF; cdr3_nt: TGCGCCAGCAGCCAAGGGGGTTCGACTGAAGCTTTCTTT
d_call: NA; j_call: TRBJ1-5; clone_size: once; v_call: TRBV9; cdr3_aa: CASSPWSQPDQPQHF; cdr3_nt: TGTGCCAGCAGCCCCTGGAGCCAGCCAGATCAGCCCCAGCATTTT
d_call: NA; j_call: TRBJ1-2; clone_size: NA; v_call: TRBV7-8; cdr3_aa: CASSLTPTNYGYTF; cdr3_nt: TGTGCCAGCAGCCTCACCCCCACTAACTATGGCTACACCTTC
d_call: TRBD2; j_call: TRBJ2-3; clone_size: NA; v_call: TRBV28; cdr3_aa: CASVRRMASGSTDTQYF; cdr3_nt: TGTGCCAGCGTAAGACGCATGGCTAGCGGGAGCACAGATACGCAGTATTTT